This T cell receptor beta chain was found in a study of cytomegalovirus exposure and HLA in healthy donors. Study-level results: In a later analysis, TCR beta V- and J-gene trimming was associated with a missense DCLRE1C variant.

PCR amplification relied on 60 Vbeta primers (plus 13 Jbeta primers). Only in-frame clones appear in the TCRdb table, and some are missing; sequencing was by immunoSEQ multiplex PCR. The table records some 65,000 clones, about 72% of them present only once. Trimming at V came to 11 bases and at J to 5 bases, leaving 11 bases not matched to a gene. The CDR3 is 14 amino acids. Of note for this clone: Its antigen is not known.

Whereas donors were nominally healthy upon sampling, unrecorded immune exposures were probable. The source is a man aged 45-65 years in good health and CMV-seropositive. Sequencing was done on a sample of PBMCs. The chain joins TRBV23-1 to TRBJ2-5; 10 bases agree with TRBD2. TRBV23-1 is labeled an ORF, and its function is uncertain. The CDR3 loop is CASNSLAGEETQYF. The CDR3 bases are TGCGCCTCCAATTCGCTAGCGGGAGAGGAGACCCAGTACTTC.